What follows are 17 T cell receptor beta chains derived from one specimen sequenced in a study of T cell repertoires in cytomegalovirus infection. TCRdb redid the calling of the reads with MiXCR, one entry per CDR3 protein. The table shows fewer than 550,000 distinct CDR3 sequences, with approximately 11% occurring only once. The sample taken for sequencing was PBMCs. These receptors were collected from a human donor in good health (CMV status not recorded). Some clones in this sample may be carry-over from other donors' samples.

V and J are TRBV28 and TRBJ2-2; 9 bases align to TRBD2. Unmatched junction bases numbered 13, after V lost 5 bases and J lost 6 bases. The CDR3 consists of 17 residues. CDR1 and CDR2 from the germline V gene are MDHEN and SYDVKM. CDR3 bases: TGTGCCAGCAGTCCCCCGGTCGGGACTAGCAGGTCCGGGGAGCTGTTTTTT. Translating it yields CASSPPVGTSRSGELFF.

This clonotype has more than one count but fewer than ten. The rearrangement joins TRBV11-2 to TRBJ1-1, with a weak D call TRBD1 (6 bases). The CDR3 contains 14 residues. Germline assignment: CDR1 SGHAT and CDR2 FQNNGV. Deletions cut 5 bases from V and 2 bases from J, with 12 bases between. The CDR3 loop is CASSRQALNTEAFF. CDR3 nucleotide sequence: TGTGCCAGCAGCCGACAGGCCCTTAACACTGAAGCTTTCTTT.

This chain connects TRBV3-1 to TRBJ1-1; D is unclear. Germline V gene sequence: CDR1 LGHDT, CDR2 YNNKEL (reference sequence). The CDR3 length is 12 residues. The germline V and J ends were trimmed by 0 bases and 7 bases, with 6 bases remaining between them. CDR3 sequence reads: CASSQDGLEAFF. The CDR3, as DNA: TGTGCCAGCAGCCAAGATGGACTTGAAGCTTTCTTT.

This clonotype showed up many times. The chain combines TRBV11-2 with TRBJ2-2; D is uncertain. The CDR3 has 14 amino acids. V lost 7 bases and J 3 bases, leaving 12 bases between the germline ends. Per the germline V gene, CDR1 is SGHAT and CDR2 is FQNNGV. The CDR3 DNA follows: TGTGCCAGCAACCCTCTAGGAGACACCGGGGAGCTGTTTTTT. Its protein is CASNPLGDTGELFF.

In its sample, this clonotype was seen a few times. The V call is TRBV20-1, the J call TRBJ2-7, with TRBD2 as a possible D gene (6 bases). Trimming left V 6 bases short and J 7 bases short, with 22 bases between. The CDR3 totals 14 residues. Germline values: CDR1 DFQATT, CDR2 SNEGSKA (reference sequence). In DNA form, the CDR3 reads TGCAGTGCCATCTCCCTGACAGTGCGGGAAGAGCAGTACTTC. It is translated as CSAISLTVREEQYF.

This clonotype was found many times. The rearrangement links TRBV11-2 to TRBJ2-7; TRBD2 matches 8 bases. This CDR3 has 17 amino acids. V shed 1 base and J 2 bases; nucleotides not matched to a gene: 10. Germline values: CDR1 SGHAT, CDR2 FQNNGV. The CDR3 loop reads CASSLGGGTSFTYEQYF. The CDR3 nucleotides are TGTGCCAGCAGCTTAGGGGGAGGGACTAGTTTTACCTACGAGCAGTACTTC. The whole variable domain, filled in from reference TRBV11-2 and TRBJ2-7, reads EAGVAQSPRYKIIEKRQSVAFWCNPISGHATLYWYQQILGQGPKLLIQFQNNGVVDDSQLPKDRFSAERLKGVDSTLKIQPAKLEDSAVYLCASSLGGGTSFTYEQYFGPGTRLTVT.

In its sample, this clonotype was seen many times. The chain uses TRBV19 and TRBJ1-3; D gene unclear. Trimming took 5 bases from V and 0 from J, leaving 11 bases between them. CDR3 length: 15 residues. Germline values: CDR1 LNHDA, CDR2 SQIVND (reference sequence). The CDR3 nucleotides are TGTGCCAGTAGTTCTACACTCCGCTCTGGAAACACCATATATTTT. Translated: CASSSTLRSGNTIYF. The variable domain in full, completed from reference TRBV19 and TRBJ1-3, reads DGGITQSPKYLFRKEGQNVTLSCEQNLNHDAMYWYRQDPGQGLRLIYYSQIVNDFQKGDIAEGYSVSREKKESFPLTVTSAQKNPTAFYLCASSSTLRSGNTIYFGEGSWLTVV.

This sequence joins TRBV2 and TRBJ2-3, with 7 bases identical to TRBD2. CDR1 is SNHLY, CDR2 FYNNEI, per germline. V was clipped by 8 bases and J by 8 bases; unmatched bases: 13. This CDR3 spans 14 amino acids. CDR3 bases: TGTGCCAGCGACGAACAGCGGACTAGTGGTACGCAGTATTTT. This codes for CASDEQRTSGTQYF.

This clonotype occurred many times. The chain is built from TRBV20-1 and TRBJ2-5; D not resolved. This CDR3 is built from 14 residues. The germline V and J ends were trimmed by 5 bases and 4 bases, with 17 bases remaining between them. Germline values: CDR1 DFQATT, CDR2 SNEGSKA (reference sequence). CDR3 DNA sequence: TGCAGTGCTGGCCTGCTTCGAGGCGCAGAGACCCAGTACTTC. Translated: CSAGLLRGAETQYF.

The CDR3 coding sequence is TGTGCCAGCAGTAACGACAGGGGTTTAGAGACCCAGTACTTC. Translated: CASSNDRGLETQYF. The chain uses TRBV27 and TRBJ2-5, with TRBD1 identical over 8 bases. The germline V gene has CDR1 MNHEY and CDR2 SMNVEV (reference sequence). The CDR3 extends over 14 amino acids. Unmatched junction bases numbered 6, after V lost 5 bases and J lost 4 bases.

The V and J genes are TRBV5-4 and TRBJ2-3; TRBD2 matches 12 bases. The germline CDR1 and CDR2 sequences are SGHNT and YYREEE (reference sequence). CDR3 length: 17 amino acids. J lost 4 bases, V lost 5 bases, and 11 bases had no gene match. The CDR3 DNA reads as TGTGCCAGCAGACCTCGGACTAGCGGGACTGCCGCAGATACGCAGTATTTT. Its protein product is CASRPRTSGTAADTQYF.

This clonotype came up a few times. The J gene is TRBJ2-7, the V gene TRBV7-2; 10 nucleotides align to TRBD2. This CDR3 is 16 amino acids long. Germline CDR1 is SGHTA and CDR2 is FQGNSA. The junction had 7 bases not matched to a gene; V was cut back by 5 bases and J by 0 bases. The CDR3, as DNA: TGTGCCAGCAGCGACCCGCTAGCGGGAGACTCCTACGAGCAGTACTTC. This encodes CASSDPLAGDSYEQYF.

This clonotype showed up many times. V usage is TRBV15 and J usage is TRBJ2-3; no clear D gene. V was clipped by 0 bases and J by 1 base, with 5 bases between them. The V gene's germline CDR1 is LNHNV and CDR2 YYDKDF (reference sequence). There are 14 residues in the CDR3. CDR3 region: CATSRDPRTDTQYF. The CDR3, as DNA: TGTGCCACCAGCAGAGATCCCCGCACAGATACGCAGTATTTT.

V gene TRBV9 combines with J gene TRBJ1-1; D ambiguous. Germline lookup yields CDR1 SGDLS and CDR2 YYNGEE. CDR3 length: 15 amino acids. V was clipped by 3 bases and J by 0 bases, with 12 bases between them. CDR3 protein: CASSAFSILNTEAFF. The CDR3 DNA sequence: TGTGCCAGCAGCGCCTTTAGTATCTTGAACACTGAAGCTTTCTTT.

The V and J genes are TRBV11-3 and TRBJ1-5; D not certain. Germline V lookup: CDR1 SGHNT, CDR2 YENEEA. The CDR3 has 16 residues. Between the trimmed V and J ends, which lost 4 bases and 3 bases, there was a span of 16 bases. CDR3 residues: CASSSRGSAFNQPQHF. CDR3 coding DNA: TGTGCCAGCAGCTCTCGAGGGTCAGCATTCAATCAGCCCCAGCATTTT.

The chain employs TRBV3-1 and TRBJ1-3; unclear D gene. The germline V gene encodes CDR1 LGHDT and CDR2 YNNKEL (reference sequence). Between the trimmed V and J ends, which lost 0 bases and 0 bases, there was a span of 9 bases. The CDR3 has 16 amino acids. CDR3 sequence: CASSQDLRNSGNTIYF. CDR3 nucleotides: TGTGCCAGCAGCCAAGATCTACGAAACTCTGGAAACACCATATATTTT. Based on the CDR3 plus reference TRBV3-1 and TRBJ1-3, the full variable domain is DTAVSQTPKYLVTQMGNDKSIKCEQNLGHDTMYWYKQDSKKFLKIMFSYNNKELIINETVPNRFSPKSPDKAHLNLHINSLELGDSAVYFCASSQDLRNSGNTIYFGEGSWLTVV.

There are many counts of this clonotype. The rearrangement joins TRBV7-3 to TRBJ2-3; 10 bases match TRBD2. In germline, CDR1 is SGHTA, CDR2 FQGTGA. CDR3 length: 15 residues. J lost 5 bases, V lost 5 bases, and 7 bases had no gene match. CDR3 sequence: CASSTTSGKEDTQYF. The CDR3 nucleotides are TGTGCCAGCAGCACCACTAGCGGGAAGGAAGATACGCAGTATTTT.